The following is a T cell receptor beta chain sequence with its context. This sample was taken from a study of blood T cell repertoires in COVID-19. For the study at large: Samples came from the United States, Italy and Spain, spanning acute and convalescent COVID-19. In each case, the material was cDNA or gDNA derived from T cells, B-cell-depleted T cells, or PBMCs.

Germline V gives CDR1 SEHNR, CDR2 FQNEAQ (reference sequence). V was pared by 4 bases and J by 4 bases, with 12 bases of the junction left unmatched. This CDR3 contains 16 residues. Profiled with immunoSEQ multiplex PCR; TCRdb holds only in-frame clones, not every one. The sample shows about 280,000 clones, 85% of them seen only once. Resolution of symptoms, clearance, or two negative PCRs was present in recovered Cohort 3 donors. The sequenced sample consisted of PBMCs or T cells enriched from blood (not recorded which). The chain joins TRBV7-9 to TRBJ1-1; the match to TRBD1 covers 7 bases. The sequence derives from a woman between 45 and 65 years old who had recovered from COVID-19. The CDR3 loop reads CASSSLALTGTTEAFF. The CDR3 bases are TGTGCCAGCAGCTCGCTAGCGTTGACAGGGACCACTGAAGCTTTCTTT.